This T cell receptor (beta chain) was identified in a study of cytomegalovirus exposure and HLA in healthy donors. Study-wide findings and caveats: Fewer N-insertions than the roughly 630-donor mean were reportedly shown by an Asian-associated ancestry cluster in a later analysis. Rates of TCR association differed by HLA locus in a later analysis, with DRB1 highest and HLA-C lowest. It was likely that a cluster of highly shared sequence variants was a sequencing artifact.

The CDR3 sequence is 12 residues long. The germline V gene encodes CDR1 SGHTA and CDR2 FQGNSA. V was cut by 2 bases and J by 8 bases, with 9 bases left in between. The PCR ran on 60 Vbeta and 13 Jbeta primers. Profiling relied on immunoSEQ multiplex PCR, and the TCRdb table lists in-frame clones only, not all of them. Here the sample spans about 140,000 clones, just over 65% being singletons. Of note for this clone: Its antigen is as yet unknown.

Sequencing input: PBMCs. The V call is TRBV7-2, the J call TRBJ1-1; no clear D. The TCR sequence derives from a woman aged 60-75 years in good health and CMV-seronegative. For the CDR3, the DNA is TGTGCCAGCAGCTTATATCGTGAGGAAGCTTTCTTT. The encoded protein is CASSLYREEAFF.